One sample yielded the 21 T cell receptor beta chains listed below, sequenced in a study of radiotherapy plus CTLA-4 blockade in lung cancer. The protocol was immunoSEQ multiplex PCR, while the TCRdb copy is restricted to in-frame clones and leaves out a portion. This table holds approximately 52,000 clones, 70% to 80% found once. Here the sequenced sample was peripheral blood, taken from a patient treated with radiotherapy plus ipilimumab. Source of these receptors: a human donor with non-small cell lung cancer who had a complete response to radiotherapy plus ipilimumab.

CDR3 protein: CASSLEGTGGLPQHF. CDR3 coding DNA: TGTGCCAGCAGTTTAGAAGGGACAGGGGGGTTGCCCCAGCATTTT. The chain joins TRBV27 to TRBJ1-5; 11 bases are shared with TRBD1. Germline V lookup: CDR1 MNHEY, CDR2 SMNVEV (reference sequence). The trim removed 2 bases at V and 9 bases at J, leaving 6 bases unmatched. The CDR3 contains 15 residues.

The chain carries TRBV2 and TRBJ1-2, with a possible D match to TRBD1 (5 bases). The V end was cut by 0 bases, the J end by 8 bases, with 10 bases between. From germline, CDR1 is SNHLY and CDR2 FYNNEI. The CDR3 is 13 residues long. The chain's CDR3 is CASSEAFQGGYTF. Here the CDR3 DNA reads TGTGCCAGCAGTGAAGCGTTTCAGGGCGGCTACACCTTC.

This rearrangement joins TRBV29-1 to TRBJ2-3; 13 bases match TRBD2. V was pared by 7 bases and J by 3 bases, with 7 bases of the junction left unmatched. Per the germline V gene, CDR1 is SQVTM and CDR2 is ANQGSEA. This CDR3 is built from 15 residues. CDR3 sequence reads: CSAQGLAGPTDTQYF. As DNA, the CDR3 is TGCAGCGCCCAGGGACTAGCGGGACCAACAGATACGCAGTATTTT.

V and J are TRBV19 and TRBJ1-2; D is unresolved. V lost 3 bases and J lost 6, with 11 bases in between. CDR1 and CDR2 (germline): LNHDA, SQIVND (reference sequence). The CDR3 consists of 13 residues. The chain's CDR3 is CASSIEGWDGYTF. DNA for the CDR3: TGTGCCAGTAGTATTGAGGGATGGGATGGCTACACCTTC.

The gene calls are TRBV12-5 and TRBJ2-6; maybe TRBD1 (5 bases). The germline V gene encodes CDR1 LGHNT and CDR2 FRNRAP. V lost 5 bases and J 5 bases, leaving 22 bases between the germline ends. The CDR3 sequence is 18 residues long. CDR3 sequence (DNA): TGTGCTAGTGGTCGTCGAGGTGCAGGACAAAGTCGGGCCAACGTCCTGACTTTC. Its protein is CASGRRGAGQSRANVLTF. Based on the CDR3 plus reference TRBV12-5 and TRBJ2-6, the full variable domain is DARVTQTPRHKVTEMGQEVTMRCQPILGHNTVFWYRQTMMQGLELLAYFRNRAPLDDSGMPKDRFSAEMPDATLATLKIQPSEPRDSAVYFCASGRRGAGQSRANVLTFGAGSRLTVL.

The chain couples TRBV29-1 to TRBJ1-4; no firm D call. The CDR3 is 12 amino acids. Germline assignment: CDR1 SQVTM and CDR2 ANQGSEA. Trimming stripped 4 bases from V and 11 bases from J, with 14 bases between. The CDR3: CSVAPPDGKLFF. For the CDR3, the DNA is TGCAGCGTTGCCCCGCCCGACGGGAAACTGTTTTTT.

The V gene is TRBV5-1, the J gene TRBJ2-2; TRBD1 matches at 9 bases. V lost 5 bases to trimming and J lost 1 base; unmatched junction nucleotides: 6. This CDR3 spans 16 amino acids. Germline CDR1 reads SGHRS; CDR2 reads YFSETQ. Here the CDR3 DNA reads TGCGCCAGCAGGCCATGGGACAGGGTGAACACCGGGGAGCTGTTTTTT. Amino acids: CASRPWDRVNTGELFF.

This rearrangement joins TRBV2 to TRBJ2-3; a weak D match, TRBD1 (6 bases). The CDR3 runs to 14 residues. Germline CDR1 reads SNHLY; CDR2 reads FYNNEI. Trimming removed 6 bases from V and 0 bases from J, with 10 bases in between. This CDR3 is CASRTGTSTDTQYF. CDR3 sequence (DNA): TGTGCCAGCAGGACAGGAACTAGCACAGATACGCAGTATTTT. Variable domain in full (rest from reference TRBV2 and TRBJ2-3): EPEVTQTPSHQVTQMGQEVILRCVPISNHLYFYWYRQILGQKVEFLVSFYNNEISEKSEIFDDQFSVERPDGSNFTLKIRSTKLEDSAMYFCASRTGTSTDTQYFGPGTRLTVL.

V gene TRBV2 combines with J gene TRBJ2-5, with a weak D call TRBD1 (6 bases). Germline CDR1 SNHLY, CDR2 FYNNEI. This CDR3 contains 13 residues. V was shortened by 3 bases and J by 4 bases, with 9 bases between the two germline ends. The CDR3 sequence is CASSEGQPETQYF. DNA of the CDR3: TGTGCCAGCAGTGAGGGACAACCAGAGACCCAGTACTTC. Complete variable domain (other parts from reference TRBV2 and TRBJ2-5): EPEVTQTPSHQVTQMGQEVILRCVPISNHLYFYWYRQILGQKVEFLVSFYNNEISEKSEIFDDQFSVERPDGSNFTLKIRSTKLEDSAMYFCASSEGQPETQYFGPGTRLLVL.

Comment on this clone: The junction departs from germline at one end; a sequencing error may be responsible. Other DNA sequences of this sample code for an identical CDR3. This chain uses TRBV30 with TRBJ2-7; D may be TRBD2 (5 bases). The V gene's germline CDR1 is GTSNPN and CDR2 SVGIG (reference sequence). The CDR3 has 12 amino acids. CDR3: CAWSDSTTKEDF. The CDR3 DNA is TGTGCCTGGAGTGACTCGACAACAAAGGAGGACTTC. The variable domain in full, with the rest retrieved from reference TRBV30 and TRBJ2-7, is SQTIHQWPATLVQPVGSPLSLECTVEGTSNPNLYWYRQAAGRGLQLLFYSVGIGQISSEVPQNLSASRPQDRQFILSSKKLLLSDSGFYLCAWSDSTTKEDFGPGTRLTVT.

DNA of the CDR3: TGTGCCAGTAGTATTGTTCGGCAGGGTACCCAGCCCCAGCATTTT. Its translation is CASSIVRQGTQPQHF. The V and J genes are TRBV19 and TRBJ1-5; maybe TRBD1 (5 bases). The V end was cut by 3 bases, the J end by 7 bases, with 16 bases between. CDR3 length equals 15 residues. Germline V gene lookup returns CDR1 LNHDA and CDR2 SQIVND (reference sequence).

The chain links TRBV6-1 to TRBJ2-5, with TRBD1 identical over 7 bases. Judging by the DNA end, TRBJ2-7 fits better; the J call may be wrong. This CDR3 region has 13 residues. Germline loops: CDR1 MNHNS, CDR2 SASEGT. CDR3: CASTRTGSYEQYF. The CDR3 bases are TGTGCCAGCACCAGGACAGGCTCCTACGAGCAGTACTTC.

The count of this clone is one. The chain is built from TRBV5-4 and TRBJ2-1, with 7 nucleotides matching TRBD1. The CDR3 has 15 residues. J gave up 9 bases and V 4 bases, and 13 bases lay outside the gene matches. Germline CDR1 SGHNT, CDR2 YYREEE (reference sequence). Written as DNA, the CDR3 is TGTGCCAGCAGCCCCCCCCGACAGGGATCGGGTGAGCAGTTCTTC. Its protein product is CASSPPRQGSGEQFF.

The chain employs TRBV4-1 and TRBJ2-7, with a possible D match to TRBD1 (6 bases). The CDR3 runs 13 residues. V dropped 4 bases and J dropped 4 bases, with 11 bases sitting between them. Germline lookup yields CDR1 MGHRA and CDR2 YSYEKL. The CDR3 protein is CASSLSTGYEQYV. The CDR3 nucleotides are TGCGCCAGCAGCCTATCAACAGGGTACGAGCAGTACGTC.

The rearrangement joins TRBV11-2 to TRBJ2-5; 9 bases fit TRBD2. Germline assignment: CDR1 SGHAT and CDR2 FQNNGV. The CDR3 spans 16 residues. Losses at the gene ends were 2 bases for V and 1 base for J; bases not matched to a gene: 5. In DNA, the CDR3 is TGTGCCAGCAGCTTATCCCCTAGCGGGGCCCAAGAGACCCAGTACTTC. Its translation is CASSLSPSGAQETQYF.

The rearrangement links TRBV30 to TRBJ1-6; D ambiguous. Trimming took 1 base from V and 3 from J, leaving 10 bases between them. The CDR3 loop spans 15 amino acids. From germline, CDR1 is GTSNPN and CDR2 SVGIG (reference sequence). The CDR3 DNA reads as TGTGCCTGGAGTGGCCAAAGGAGCTATAATTCACCCCTCCACTTT. It codes for CAWSGQRSYNSPLHF.

The chain carries TRBV5-5 and TRBJ1-5, with 7 bases identical to TRBD1. The CDR3 totals 14 residues. Germline V gives CDR1 SGHKS, CDR2 YYEKEE (reference sequence). Germline trimming cut 4 bases from V and 4 bases from J; bases unmatched to any gene: 5. The CDR3 sequence is CASSTLTGNQPQHF. The CDR3 region has the DNA TGTGCCAGCAGCACCCTGACAGGGAATCAGCCCCAGCATTTT.

The V gene is TRBV6-5, the J gene TRBJ2-1; a possible D gene is TRBD2 (5 bases). V was shortened by 6 bases and J by 9 bases, with 15 bases between the two germline ends. Germline CDR1 MNHEY, CDR2 SVGAGI. The CDR3 has 13 amino acids. CDR3: CASRQPGLIEQFF. In DNA, the CDR3 is TGTGCCAGCAGGCAACCAGGACTCATTGAGCAGTTCTTC.

The chain uses TRBV5-1 and TRBJ1-4, with D possibly TRBD1 on 6 matching bases. Deletions cut 1 base from V and 0 bases from J, with 13 bases between. Germline values: CDR1 SGHRS, CDR2 YFSETQ. The CDR3 spans 17 residues. In nucleotides, the CDR3 is TGCGCCAGCAGCTTGACAGGGCTACTTGCAACTAATGAAAAACTGTTTTTT. It specifies CASSLTGLLATNEKLFF.

This clone came up a few times. The chain employs TRBV7-9 and TRBJ2-3; 8 nucleotides match TRBD2. Germline V gene sequence: CDR1 SEHNR, CDR2 FQNEAQ (reference sequence). Trimming cost V 1 base and J 7 bases; bases outside gene matches: 10. CDR3 size: 16 residues. For the CDR3, the DNA is TGTGCCAGCAGCTTAGTGAGCGGGGGAAAGAGGAATACGCAGTATTTT. Its protein is CASSLVSGGKRNTQYF.

This sequence joins TRBV4-3 and TRBJ2-2; 7 bases fit TRBD2. CDR1 and CDR2 (germline): LGHNA, YSLEER. This CDR3 comprises 17 residues. V gave up 1 base and J gave up 4 bases; unmatched junction bases: 9. The CDR3 nucleotides read TGCGCCAGCAGCCAAGGAGCGGGACGGAGGATCACCGGGGAGCTGTTTTTT. The encoded protein is CASSQGAGRRITGELFF.